This record covers a single T cell receptor (beta chain). Its antigen is currently unknown. The time point here: cycle 4 day 1 (C4D1), after 5 to 7 weeks of nivolumab. All patients experienced relapse after autologous stem cell transplantation, and brentuximab vedotin exposure was variable. The entry originates in a study of PD-1 blockade in classical Hodgkin lymphoma. Study-level points and caveats: CD8+ TCR diversity did not rise significantly by C4D1, unlike CD4+. Patients who initiated nivolumab within 1 year of ASCT were excluded. At baseline, newly diagnosed patients reportedly showed less TCR diversity than healthy donors. Complete responders had baseline diversity similar to newly diagnosed patients.

Sequenced by immunoSEQ multiplex PCR; TCRdb stores in-frame clones only, minus some. The repertoire consists of over 50,000 clones, with more than 75% occurring once and the leading ten covering approximately 7%. This CDR3 spans 15 amino acids. Germline lookup yields CDR1 SGHNT and CDR2 YYREEE (reference sequence). After removal of 4 bases from V and 9 bases from J, the junction contained 8 bases not matched to a gene. This TCR derives from a human donor with classical Hodgkin lymphoma. The sequencing used peripheral blood mononuclear cells (PBMCs), collected before the fourth cycle of nivolumab. The chain uses TRBV5-4 and TRBJ2-7; TRBD2 matches at 15 bases. The CDR3 DNA sequence: TGTGCCAGCAGCACACCGGGACTAGCGGGAGGAGGGCAGTACTTC. Translation: CASSTPGLAGGGQYF.